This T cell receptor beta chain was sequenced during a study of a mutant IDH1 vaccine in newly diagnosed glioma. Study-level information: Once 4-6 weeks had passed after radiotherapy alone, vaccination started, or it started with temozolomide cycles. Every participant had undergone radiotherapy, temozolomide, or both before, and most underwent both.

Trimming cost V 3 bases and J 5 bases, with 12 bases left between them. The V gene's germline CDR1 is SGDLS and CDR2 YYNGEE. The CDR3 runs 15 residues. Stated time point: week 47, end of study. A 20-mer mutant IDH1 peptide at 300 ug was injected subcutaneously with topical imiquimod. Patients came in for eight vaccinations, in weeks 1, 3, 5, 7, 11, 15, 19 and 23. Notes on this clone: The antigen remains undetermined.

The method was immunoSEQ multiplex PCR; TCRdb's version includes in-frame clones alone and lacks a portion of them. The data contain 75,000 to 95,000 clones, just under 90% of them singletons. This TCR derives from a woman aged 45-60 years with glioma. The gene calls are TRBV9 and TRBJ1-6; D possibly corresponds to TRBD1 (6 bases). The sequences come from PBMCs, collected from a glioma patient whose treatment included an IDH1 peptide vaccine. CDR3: CASSARGENNSPLHF. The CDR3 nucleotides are TGTGCCAGCAGCGCCAGGGGAGAGAATAATTCACCCCTCCACTTT.